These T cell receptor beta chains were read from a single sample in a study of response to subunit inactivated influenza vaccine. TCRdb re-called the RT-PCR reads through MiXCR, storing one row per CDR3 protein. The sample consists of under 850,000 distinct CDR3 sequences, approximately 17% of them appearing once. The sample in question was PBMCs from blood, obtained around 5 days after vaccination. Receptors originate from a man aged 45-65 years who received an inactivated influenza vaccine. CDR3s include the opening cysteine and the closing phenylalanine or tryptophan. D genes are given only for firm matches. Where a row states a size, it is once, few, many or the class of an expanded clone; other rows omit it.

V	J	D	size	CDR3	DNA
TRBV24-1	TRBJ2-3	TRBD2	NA	CATKERGGTDTQYF	TGTGCCACCAAGGAGCGGGGAGGCACAGATACGCAGTATTTT
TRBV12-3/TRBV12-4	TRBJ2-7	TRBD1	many	CASTSGTENEQYF	TGTGCCAGCACCTCCGGGACAGAAAACGAGCAGTACTTC
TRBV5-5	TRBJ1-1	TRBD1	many	CASSWGTGWNTEAFF	TGTGCCAGCAGCTGGGGGACAGGGTGGAACACTGAAGCTTTCTTT
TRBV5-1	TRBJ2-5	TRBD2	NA	CASSLVGLAAAQETQYF	TGCGCCAGCAGCTTGGTGGGACTAGCGGCAGCCCAAGAGACCCAGTACTTC
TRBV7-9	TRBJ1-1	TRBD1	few	CASSYGTAAAEAFF	TGTGCCAGCAGCTATGGGACAGCGGCGGCTGAAGCTTTCTTT
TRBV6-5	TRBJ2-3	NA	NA	CASSYSAAITDTQYF	TGTGCCAGCAGTTACTCGGCGGCTATCACAGATACGCAGTATTTT
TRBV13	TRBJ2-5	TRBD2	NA	CASSFRTSLQETQYF	TGTGCCAGCAGCTTCCGGACTAGCCTGCAAGAGACCCAGTACTTC
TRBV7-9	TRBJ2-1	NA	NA	CASGGIAYEQFF	TGTGCCAGCGGAGGGATAGCGTATGAGCAGTTCTTC
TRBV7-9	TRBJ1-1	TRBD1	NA	CASSNPGQGTSEAFF	TGTGCCAGCAGCAACCCGGGACAGGGCACTTCTGAAGCTTTCTTT
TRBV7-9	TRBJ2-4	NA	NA	CASTLSGGNIQYF	TGTGCCAGCACCCTAAGTGGGGGAAACATTCAGTACTTC
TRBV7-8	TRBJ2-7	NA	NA	CTSSLTGSYEQYF	TGTACCAGCAGCTTAACAGGGAGCTACGAGCAGTACTTC
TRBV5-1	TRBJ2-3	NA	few	CASSLTGYGPDTQYF	TGCGCCAGCAGCTTGACAGGGTATGGCCCAGATACGCAGTATTTT
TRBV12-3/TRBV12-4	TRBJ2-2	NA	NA	CASSWGGGELFF	TGTGCCAGCAGTTGGGGCGGCGGGGAGCTGTTTTTT
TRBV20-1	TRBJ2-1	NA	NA	CSVYVGSRNEQFF	TGCAGTGTCTACGTGGGGTCGCGCAATGAGCAGTTCTTC
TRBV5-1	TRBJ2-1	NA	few	CASTLLPTQRPYNEQFF	TGCGCCAGCACCTTGCTCCCTACCCAGCGCCCCTACAATGAGCAGTTCTTC
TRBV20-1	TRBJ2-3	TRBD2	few	CSARRASGRSDTQYF	TGCAGTGCTAGAAGGGCTAGCGGGAGGTCAGATACGCAGTATTTT
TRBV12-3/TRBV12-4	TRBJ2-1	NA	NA	CASRPRFSRSYNEQFF	TGTGCCAGCAGGCCGCGCTTTAGCCGATCCTACAATGAGCAGTTCTTC
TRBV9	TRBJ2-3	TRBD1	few	CASSVGGQADTQYF	TGTGCCAGCAGCGTGGGGGGACAGGCAGATACGCAGTATTTT
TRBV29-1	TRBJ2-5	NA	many	CSVGVFRETQYF	TGCAGCGTTGGCGTCTTCAGGGAGACCCAGTACTTC
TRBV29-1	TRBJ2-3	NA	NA	CSVVAGARADTQYF	TGCAGCGTTGTTGCGGGGGCGCGGGCAGATACGCAGTATTTT
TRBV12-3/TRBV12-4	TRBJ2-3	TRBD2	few	CASSGPGGTSADTQYF	TGTGCCAGCAGCGGGCCAGGTGGGACTAGTGCAGATACGCAGTATTTT
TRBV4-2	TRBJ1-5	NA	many	CASSPTGSNQPQHF	TGTGCCAGCAGCCCTACAGGGAGCAATCAGCCCCAGCATTTT
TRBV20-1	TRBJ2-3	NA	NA	CSAETGTDTQYF	TGCAGTGCTGAAACTGGCACAGATACGCAGTATTTT
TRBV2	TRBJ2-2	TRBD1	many	CASSFPPGQGGTGELFF	TGTGCCAGCAGTTTCCCCCCGGGACAGGGAGGCACCGGGGAGCTGTTTTTT
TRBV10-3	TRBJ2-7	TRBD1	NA	CAISEGTARGYEQYF	TGTGCCATCAGTGAGGGGACAGCTCGGGGTTACGAGCAGTACTTC
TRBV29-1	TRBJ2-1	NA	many	CSVELSRGFYNEQFF	TGCAGCGTTGAATTGTCCCGAGGATTCTACAATGAGCAGTTCTTC